The 29 T cell receptor beta chains in this list originate from one sample, sequenced in a study of T cells after yellow fever vaccination. TCRdb re-called the 5' RACE reads through MiXCR, storing one row per CDR3 protein. Among 95,000 to 100,000 distinct CDR3 sequences, roughly 6% were seen once, and the ten largest hold more than 40%. The sequenced sample was CD8+ T cells sorted from PBMCs, obtained 10 days after the yellow fever booster vaccination. The source of these receptors is a man aged 18 to 29 who received the YFV17D yellow fever vaccine.

The chain links TRBV4-1 to TRBJ2-7; D perhaps matches TRBD2 (6 bases). The germline gives CDR1 MGHRA, CDR2 YSYEKL. The CDR3 extends over 16 amino acids. Trimming removed 4 bases from V and 5 bases from J, with 21 bases in between. CDR3 residues: CASSPGDRQGYNEQYF. CDR3 coding DNA: TGCGCCAGCAGCCCGGGGGATCGGCAGGGTTACAACGAGCAGTACTTC.

The chain joins TRBV11-2 to TRBJ2-5, with 7 bases aligning to TRBD1. Germline trimming cut 5 bases from V and 2 bases from J; bases unmatched to any gene: 5. Germline assignment: CDR1 SGHAT and CDR2 FQNNGV. This CDR3 comprises 14 residues. CDR3 in DNA: TGTGCCAGCAGCACCTACAGGGGACAAGAGACCCAGTACTTC. Protein product: CASSTYRGQETQYF.

The sample holds a few counts of this clonotype. The V call is TRBV11-3, the J call TRBJ2-4; 8 bases match TRBD1. The CDR3 covers 15 residues. The V gene end was trimmed by 5 bases and the J gene end by 4 bases; junction bases not matched to a gene: 7. The germline V gene has CDR1 SGHNT and CDR2 YENEEA. CDR3 sequence (DNA): TGTGCCAGCAGCCCATCCCGGGACAGGAAAAACATTCAGTACTTC. Encoded protein: CASSPSRDRKNIQYF.

This chain links TRBV15 with TRBJ2-5; D uncertain. The CDR3 length is 14 residues. CDR1 and CDR2 from the germline V gene are LNHNV and YYDKDF (reference sequence). V gave up 0 bases and J gave up 4 bases, with 9 bases separating them. The CDR3 DNA sequence: TGTGCCACCAGCAGAGATCGAGACCTAGAGACCCAGTACTTC. It is translated as CATSRDRDLETQYF.

This clonotype was seen more than once but under ten times. At one end the junction does not follow the germline gene, possibly because of a read error. The V gene is TRBV7-9, the J gene TRBJ1-2; TRBD1 matches at 8 bases. The CDR3 spans 15 residues. Germline assignment: CDR1 SEHNR and CDR2 FQNEAQ (reference sequence). The chain's CDR3 is CAGRDEDRVVDGYTF. The DNA of the CDR3 is TGTGCCGGCAGAGACGAGGACAGGGTGGTTGATGGCTACACCTTC.

This clonotype was recorded a few times. This chain connects TRBV6-2 or TRBV6-3 to TRBJ2-7; TRBD1 matches 9 bases. The germline gives CDR1 MNHEY, CDR2 SVGEGT. CDR3 length: 13 residues. V shed 6 bases, J shed 5 bases, and the junction held 5 bases outside the gene matches. CDR3 in amino acids: CASSGQGLDEQYF. Here the CDR3 DNA reads TGTGCCAGCAGCGGACAGGGGCTTGACGAGCAGTACTTC.

This clonotype has more than one count but fewer than ten. The chain carries TRBV5-4 and TRBJ2-3; D may correspond to TRBD1 or TRBD2 (5 bases each). The V end lost 2 bases, the J end lost 1 base, and 8 bases lay between the germline ends. There are 14 residues in the CDR3. Germline assignment: CDR1 SGHNT and CDR2 YYREEE (reference sequence). The CDR3 bases are TGTGCCAGCAGCTTCATGGGGGGCACAGATACGCAGTATTTT. Residues: CASSFMGGTDTQYF.

In its sample, this clonotype was seen a few times. The CDR3 here is CASSYQGAGEETQYF. The CDR3 DNA follows: TGTGCCAGCAGTTACCAGGGGGCAGGTGAAGAGACCCAGTACTTC. This chain joins TRBV6-5 and TRBJ2-5; 8 bases line up with TRBD1. Germline loops: CDR1 MNHEY, CDR2 SVGAGI. The CDR3 length is 15 residues. Unmatched junction bases numbered 5, after V lost 2 bases and J lost 3 bases.

This clonotype was seen many times. The J gene is TRBJ2-1, the V gene TRBV27, with 7 bases fitting TRBD2. The V segment lost 2 bases and the J segment 10 bases; nucleotides outside the gene matches: 5. This CDR3 has 13 amino acids. Germline CDR1 and CDR2: MNHEY and SMNVEV (reference sequence). CDR3 DNA: TGTGCCAGCAGTTTAACCCTGCGGGGGGAGCAGTTCTTC. Translated, it gives CASSLTLRGEQFF.

The chain uses TRBV4-3 and TRBJ1-3, with D hard to call. V dropped 0 bases and J dropped 1 base, with 7 bases sitting between them. Germline lookup yields CDR1 LGHNA and CDR2 YSLEER. The CDR3 is made up of 15 amino acids. CDR3 bases: TGCGCCAGCAGCCAAGATCTGGGTTCTGGAAACACCATATATTTT. Its translation: CASSQDLGSGNTIYF.

This clonotype was recorded many times. The chain combines TRBV4-1 with TRBJ1-4; 9 bases are a match to TRBD1. This CDR3 is 15 amino acids long. Germline-derived CDR1 and CDR2 are MGHRA and YSYEKL. Unmatched junction bases numbered 6, after V lost 2 bases and J lost 8 bases. CDR3 region: CASSQSPGQGEKLFF. The CDR3 bases are TGCGCCAGCAGCCAAAGCCCGGGACAGGGAGAAAAACTGTTTTTT.

This clonotype came up a few times. In nucleotides, the CDR3 is TGTGCCAGCTTCAGAAGGACAGGCCCCAAGAACACTGAAGCTTTCTTT. Protein sequence: CASFRRTGPKNTEAFF. The rearrangement links TRBV6-6 to TRBJ1-1; 7 bases line up with TRBD1. The trim removed 8 bases at V and 1 base at J, leaving 13 bases unmatched. The germline V gene has CDR1 MNHNY and CDR2 SVGAGI (reference sequence). The CDR3 contains 16 residues.

This clonotype occurred a few times. The rearrangement links TRBV27 to TRBJ2-7; 8 bases are shared with TRBD1. Trimming took 5 bases from V and 6 from J; bases not matched to a gene: 12. Germline-derived CDR1 and CDR2 are MNHEY and SMNVEV (reference sequence). The CDR3 contains 15 residues. The CDR3 is CASSPNTGGSGEQYF. CDR3 bases: TGTGCCAGCAGTCCTAACACAGGGGGATCAGGCGAGCAGTACTTC.

In its sample, this clonotype was seen many times. This sequence joins TRBV12-3 or TRBV12-4 and TRBJ2-3, with TRBD2 matching 8 bases. Trimming at V came to 4 bases and at J to 2 bases, leaving 2 bases not matched to a gene. The CDR3 runs 14 residues. The CDR3 protein is CASSSGGPTDTQYF. The CDR3 DNA reads as TGTGCCAGCAGTTCGGGGGGGCCCACAGATACGCAGTATTTT.

This clonotype was seen more than once but under ten times. The V and J genes are TRBV4-1 and TRBJ2-1; TRBD2 agrees at 12 bases. J was trimmed by 14 bases and V by 2 bases; bases with no gene match: 10. Germline loops: CDR1 MGHRA, CDR2 YSYEKL. This CDR3 has 15 amino acids. The chain's CDR3 is CASSQSATSGGGEFF. CDR3 coding DNA: TGCGCCAGCAGCCAAAGTGCGACTAGCGGGGGCGGGGAGTTCTTC.

DNA of the CDR3: TGCGCCAGCAGCTCCCTGGTTAGCGTCAACACTGAAGCTTTCTTT. Protein: CASSSLVSVNTEAFF. The chain joins TRBV4-1 to TRBJ1-1; D unresolved. CDR1 and CDR2 (germline): MGHRA, YSYEKL. V gave up 5 bases and J gave up 2 bases, with 15 bases separating them. The CDR3 consists of 15 residues.

This clonotype turned up a few times. The chain employs TRBV5-1 and TRBJ2-1; 7 bases agree with TRBD2. J lost 8 bases, V lost 4 bases, and 6 bases had no gene match. CDR3 size: 13 residues. Per germline, CDR1 SGHRS and CDR2 YFSETQ. The DNA of the CDR3 is TGCGCCAGCAGCGGGTTGGGAGGGGATGAGCAGTTCTTC. Translation: CASSGLGGDEQFF.

A few counts support this clonotype. The chain couples TRBV6-2 or TRBV6-3 to TRBJ2-7, with D possibly being TRBD1 or TRBD2 (6 bases each). The CDR3 totals 15 residues. Trimming pared 8 bases from V and 3 bases from J, leaving 20 bases between. Germline V gene lookup returns CDR1 MNHEY and CDR2 SVGEGT. The CDR3 DNA sequence: TGTGCCAGCTACCCGTTGGGGGGCTCTAACTACGAGCAGTACTTC. Translation gives CASYPLGGSNYEQYF.

This clonotype appeared a few times. The V call is TRBV12-3 or TRBV12-4, the J call TRBJ2-3; 10 positions agree with TRBD1. The CDR3 runs 15 residues. V was clipped by 5 bases and J by 5 bases; unmatched bases: 7. The CDR3 region is CASSNQGTGEDTQYF. As DNA, the CDR3 is TGTGCCAGCAGTAACCAAGGGACAGGGGAAGATACGCAGTATTTT.

The chain combines TRBV6-4 with TRBJ2-7, with D perhaps TRBD1 or TRBD2 (5 bases each). Germline CDR1 is MRHNA and CDR2 is SNTAGT. This CDR3 has 14 amino acids. The germline V and J ends were trimmed by 8 bases and 5 bases, with 19 bases remaining between them. The DNA for the CDR3 is TGTGCCAGCCCGACCAGGGAGAGAAAGGACGAGCAGTACGTC. It specifies CASPTRERKDEQYV.

This clonotype appeared a few times. V and J are TRBV11-2 and TRBJ2-3; possible D gene TRBD1, 6 bases. Germline loops: CDR1 SGHAT, CDR2 FQNNGV. CDR3 length: 15 amino acids. With 7 bases removed from V and 1 base from J, the gap between germline ends came to 15 bases. The CDR3 bases are TGTGCCAGCATCCTACCGGGACACCGCACAGATACGCAGTATTTT. Translating it yields CASILPGHRTDTQYF. Drawing the rest from reference TRBV11-2 and TRBJ2-3, the complete variable domain is EAGVAQSPRYKIIEKRQSVAFWCNPISGHATLYWYQQILGQGPKLLIQFQNNGVVDDSQLPKDRFSAERLKGVDSTLKIQPAKLEDSAVYLCASILPGHRTDTQYFGPGTRLTVL.

The CDR3: CASSDRVFHEQYF. The DNA for the CDR3 is TGCGCCAGTTCGGACAGGGTCTTCCACGAGCAGTACTTC. The gene calls are TRBV5-1 and TRBJ2-7, with TRBD1 matching 8 bases. The V gene's germline CDR1 is SGHRS and CDR2 YFSETQ. The CDR3 loop spans 13 amino acids. With 8 bases clipped from V and 5 bases from J, the junction kept 9 bases outside the gene matches.

This clonotype showed up just a few times. The chain recombines TRBV4-1 with TRBJ1-2; D gene unclear. CDR3 size: 15 residues. Germline values: CDR1 MGHRA, CDR2 YSYEKL. Trimming cost V 0 bases and J 6 bases, with 14 bases left between them. CDR3 sequence reads: CASSQDLRVKDGYTF. The CDR3 DNA reads TGCGCCAGCAGCCAAGACCTGAGGGTTAAGGATGGCTACACCTTC.

The V gene is TRBV5-5, the J gene TRBJ2-1; no clear D. Germline CDR1 reads SGHKS; CDR2 reads YYEKEE (reference sequence). CDR3 length equals 12 residues. Deletions cut 0 bases from V and 9 bases from J, with 7 bases between. CDR3 coding DNA: TGTGCCAGCAGCTTGGGGGGTCCTGAGCAGTTCTTC. Its protein product is CASSLGGPEQFF.

There are a few counts of this clonotype. This chain links TRBV7-9 with TRBJ1-1; a weak D match, TRBD1 (5 bases). This CDR3 comprises 15 residues. Trimming left V 2 bases short and J 3 bases short, with 13 bases between. The germline CDR1 and CDR2 sequences are SEHNR and FQNEAQ (reference sequence). The CDR3 region has the DNA TGTGCCAGCAGCTTAACTGCCAGGGAACACACTGAAGCTTTCTTT. Amino acid sequence: CASSLTAREHTEAFF.

This clonotype has ten or more counts. V is TRBV7-2 and J is TRBJ2-2; 12 nucleotides align to TRBD2. Unmatched junction bases numbered 2, after V lost 6 bases and J lost 3 bases. The CDR3 extends over 15 amino acids. Germline CDR1 and CDR2: SGHTA and FQGNSA. The CDR3 here is CASRRLAGDTGELFF. The CDR3 nucleotides are TGTGCCAGCAGGCGACTAGCGGGGGACACCGGGGAGCTGTTTTTT.

This clonotype was observed at least ten times. The CDR3 loop is CASSSRALGDGNTEAFF. The CDR3 DNA is TGTGCCAGCAGCTCCCGGGCCCTTGGAGACGGGAACACTGAAGCTTTCTTT. This chain links TRBV7-8 with TRBJ1-1, with D unclear. From germline, CDR1 is SGHVS and CDR2 FQNEAQ. This CDR3 region has 17 residues. V lost 4 bases and J lost 1, with 19 bases in between.

In its sample, this clonotype ranks as medium-sized. V gene TRBV7-8 combines with J gene TRBJ1-5, with D maybe TRBD1 (6 bases). The length of the CDR3 is 17 residues. Deletions cut 3 bases from V and 2 bases from J, with 17 bases between. Germline V gives CDR1 SGHVS, CDR2 FQNEAQ. The CDR3 nucleotides are TGTGCCAGCAGCTTCAAAGACAGGCCCTTCGGCAATCAGCCCCAGCATTTT. Protein: CASSFKDRPFGNQPQHF.

This clonotype appeared a few times. The rearrangement links TRBV6-6 to TRBJ1-3, with D unresolved. The ends were cut back, 6 bases at V and 0 bases at J, with 18 bases in the middle. Germline V CDR1 and CDR2: MNHNY, SVGAGI (reference sequence). The CDR3 sequence is 17 residues long. CDR3 nucleotide sequence: TGTGCCAGCAGCCCCTTCGTCCCCGGTTTCTCTGGAAACACCATATATTTT. It specifies CASSPFVPGFSGNTIYF.